This T cell receptor (beta chain) originates from a study of OX40 agonist ivuxolimab in advanced cancers. Study as a whole: Cancers in dose escalation were hepatocellular, melanoma, renal cell and head and neck. Study-wide findings and caveats: The expanded peripheral T cells' antigen specificity was not determined. Both blood CD4+ and CD8+ T cells showed clonal growth by week 6 at 0.1 to 3.0 mg/kg.

The data were produced by immunoSEQ multiplex PCR, yet TCRdb's version contains in-frame clones alone and is incomplete. The sample has approximately 61,000 clones, over 75% seen once; the top ten hold 18%. The junction had 8 bases not matched to a gene; V was cut back by 0 bases and J by 9 bases. Germline values: CDR1 LNHNV, CDR2 YYDKDF (reference sequence). The CDR3 loop spans 17 amino acids. For this clone: The antigen remains unidentified.

The chain recombines TRBV15 with TRBJ2-1; 13 nucleotides align to TRBD2. Sequenced material: CD4+ or CD8+ T cells sorted from blood, taken in a trial of the OX40 agonist ivuxolimab. The receptor's source is an adult with an advanced solid tumor such as melanoma, head and neck, liver or kidney cancer. DNA of the CDR3: TGTGCCACCAGCAGAGATGTCACTAGCGGGAGGGCCGGTGAGCAGTTCTTC. Translated: CATSRDVTSGRAGEQFF.